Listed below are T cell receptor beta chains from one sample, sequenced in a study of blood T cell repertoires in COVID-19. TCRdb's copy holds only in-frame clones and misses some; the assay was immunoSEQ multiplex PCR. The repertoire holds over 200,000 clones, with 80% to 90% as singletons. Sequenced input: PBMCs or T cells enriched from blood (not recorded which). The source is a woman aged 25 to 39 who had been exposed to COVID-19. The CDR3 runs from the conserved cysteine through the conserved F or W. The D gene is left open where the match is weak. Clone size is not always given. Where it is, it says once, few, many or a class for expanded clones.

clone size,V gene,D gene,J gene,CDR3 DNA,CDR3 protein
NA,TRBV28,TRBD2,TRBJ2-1,TGTGCCAGCAGAGCCAGACTCCCCCCCGGGACTACCAAGAGGAATGAGCAGTTCTTC,CASRARLPPGTTKRNEQFF
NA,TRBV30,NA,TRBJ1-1,TGTGCCTGGAGTACCTGGGGCGGACCAAACACTGAAGCTTTCTTT,CAWSTWGGPNTEAFF
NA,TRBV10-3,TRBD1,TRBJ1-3,TGTGCCATCAGTGATCCCACAGGGGGCTCTGGAAACACCATATATTTT,CAISDPTGGSGNTIYF
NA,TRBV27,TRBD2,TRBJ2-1,TGTGCCAGCAGTCCCCCATCGACAGCGGGAGGCCCCCACTCCTACAATGAGCAGTTCTTC,CASSPPSTAGGPHSYNEQFF
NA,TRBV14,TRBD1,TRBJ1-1,TGTGCCAGCAGCTGGGACAGGTCTGAAGCTTTCTTT,CASSWDRSEAFF
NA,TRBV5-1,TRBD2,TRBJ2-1,TGCGCCAGCAGCTTGAGGGCCACTAGCGGGACCTACAATGAGCAGTTCTTC,CASSLRATSGTYNEQFF
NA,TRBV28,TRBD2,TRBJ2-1,TGTGCCAGCAGTGCCCCGTTGTCGGGGGGTAGGGACAATGAGCAGTTCTTC,CASSAPLSGGRDNEQFF
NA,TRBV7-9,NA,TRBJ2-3,TGTGCCAGCAGCTTAGTTGCAGGATCCACAGATACGCAGTATTTT,CASSLVAGSTDTQYF
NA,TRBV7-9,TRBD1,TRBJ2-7,TGTGCCAGCAGCCCCCGGGGACAGCCCTACGAGCAGTACTTC,CASSPRGQPYEQYF
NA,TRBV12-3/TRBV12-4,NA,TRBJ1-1,TGTGCCAGCAGTTTTTCCATGAACACTGAAGCTTTCTTT,CASSFSMNTEAFF
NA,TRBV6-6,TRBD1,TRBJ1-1,TGTGCCAGCACCGACAGGGGTAACACTGAAGCTTTCTTT,CASTDRGNTEAFF
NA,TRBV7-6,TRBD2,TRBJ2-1,TGTGCCAGCAGCTTAGCGTGCGGGGTAGCGGGAGGGCCCTACAATGAGCAGTTCTTC,CASSLACGVAGGPYNEQFF
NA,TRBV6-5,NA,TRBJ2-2,TGTGCCAGCAGGACAGTGAACACCGGGGAGCTGTTTTTT,CASRTVNTGELFF
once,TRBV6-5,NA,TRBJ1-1,TGTGCCAGCAGTTACTCACGGGGGGCAAGGACTGAAGCTTTCTTT,CASSYSRGARTEAFF
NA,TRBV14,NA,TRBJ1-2,TGTGCCAGCAGCCACCCGGACTATGGCTACACCTTC,CASSHPDYGYTF
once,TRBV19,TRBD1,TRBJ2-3,TGTGCCAGTAGTTCCAATCAGGGGGCAACAGATACGCAGTATTTT,CASSSNQGATDTQYF
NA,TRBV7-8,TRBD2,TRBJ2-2,TGTGCCAGCAGCGATAGCATCCGGGAGGACACCGGGGAGCTGTTTTTT,CASSDSIREDTGELFF
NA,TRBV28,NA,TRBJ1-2,TGTGCCAGCAAAGGAGAAGGCTACACCTTC,CASKGEGYTF
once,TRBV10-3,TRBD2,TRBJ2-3,TGTGCCATCAGTGAGGGACTAGATGCAGATACGCAGTATTTT,CAISEGLDADTQYF
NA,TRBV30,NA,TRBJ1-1,TGTGCCTGGGGACATGGGAAGGGGCCTGAAGCTTTCTTT,CAWGHGKGPEAFF
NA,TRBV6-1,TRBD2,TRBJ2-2,TGTGCCAGCAGTGGACAAAGACTAGCGGGATCCGCCGGGGAGCTGTTTTTT,CASSGQRLAGSAGELFF
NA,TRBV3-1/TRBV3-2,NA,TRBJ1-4,TGTGCCAGCAGCCACACAGGTCCTCGGAATGAAAAACTGTTTTTT,CASSHTGPRNEKLFF
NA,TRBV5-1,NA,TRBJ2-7,TGCGCCAGCACCGTGGGGTCTGGCAGGGAGGTCCACGAGCAGTACTTC,CASTVGSGREVHEQYF
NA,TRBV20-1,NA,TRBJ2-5,TGCAGTGCTGGGCGGGCAATGACCCAGTACTTC,CSAGRAMTQYF
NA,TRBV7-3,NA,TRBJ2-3,TGTGCCAGCAGCTTAGGCGGGGTTCTTCCAGATACGCAGTATTTT,CASSLGGVLPDTQYF